Listed here are 28 T cell receptor beta chains from one sample, sequenced in a study of cytomegalovirus exposure and HLA in healthy donors. PCR used 60 Vbeta primers and 13 Jbeta primers. Data came from immunoSEQ multiplex PCR; TCRdb stores just in-frame clones and leaves some out. The sample contains about 130,000 clones, just under 90% of which appear only once. The specimen sequenced was PBMCs. Source of these receptors: a woman in her 30s in good health and CMV-seronegative.

This chain links TRBV28 with TRBJ2-3, with 8 bases lining up with TRBD2. Unmatched junction bases numbered 7, after V lost 3 bases and J lost 5 bases. Germline V gene lookup returns CDR1 MDHEN and CDR2 SYDVKM. The CDR3 is made up of 15 amino acids. DNA of the CDR3: TGTGCCAGCAGTTTCCAGGGACTAGTTGGAGATACGCAGTATTTT. Translated: CASSFQGLVGDTQYF.

The rearrangement uses TRBV19 and TRBJ1-1; the D is unclear. The CDR3 contains 12 residues. Germline CDR1 LNHDA, CDR2 SQIVND (reference sequence). Trimming stripped 7 bases from V and 2 bases from J, with 8 bases between. The CDR3 region is CASKAANTEAFF. CDR3 nucleotide sequence: TGTGCCAGTAAGGCGGCCAACACTGAAGCTTTCTTT.

The chain combines TRBV7-8 with TRBJ2-5; 8 nucleotides agree with TRBD2. Germline loops: CDR1 SGHVS, CDR2 FQNEAQ. The CDR3 runs 14 residues. The J segment lost 3 bases and the V segment lost 2 bases, leaving 2 bases of the junction unmatched. The chain's CDR3 is CASSLYGREETQYF. In DNA form, the CDR3 reads TGTGCCAGCAGCTTATACGGGAGGGAAGAGACCCAGTACTTC.

The chain couples TRBV7-9 to TRBJ1-5; 7 positions agree with TRBD1. This CDR3 contains 14 residues. The V segment lost 1 base and the J segment 4 bases; nucleotides outside the gene matches: 1. Germline CDR1 SEHNR, CDR2 FQNEAQ (reference sequence). Here the CDR3 reads CASSLGDRNQPQHF. The DNA of the CDR3 is TGTGCCAGCAGCTTAGGGGACAGAAATCAGCCCCAGCATTTT.

The CDR3 sequence: CASSGGYEQYF. In DNA, the CDR3 is TGTGCCAGCTCCGGAGGCTACGAGCAGTACTTC. The V gene is TRBV28, the J gene TRBJ2-7; possibly TRBD2 for D (5 bases). Trimming cost V 8 bases and J 3 bases, with 8 bases left between them. This CDR3 comprises 11 residues. In germline, CDR1 is MDHEN, CDR2 SYDVKM.

The V and J genes are TRBV28 and TRBJ2-6; 8 nucleotides match TRBD1. Germline lookup yields CDR1 MDHEN and CDR2 SYDVKM. The V and J ends lost 5 bases and 4 bases, in that order; junction bases with no gene match: 10. This CDR3 comprises 17 residues. CDR3 bases: TGTGCCAGCAGTGCGTCGACAGGGGTGCTCGGGGCCAACGTCCTGACTTTC. Translated, it gives CASSASTGVLGANVLTF.

The J gene is TRBJ2-7, the V gene TRBV28, with no clear D. The germline CDR1 and CDR2 sequences are MDHEN and SYDVKM. This CDR3 is built from 14 residues. The V end was cut by 5 bases, the J end by 3 bases, with 14 bases between. The CDR3 reads CASSPPRHDYEQYF. CDR3 sequence (DNA): TGTGCCAGCAGTCCCCCCAGACACGACTACGAGCAGTACTTC.

CDR3: CATSRDGQGSEKLFF. CDR3 in DNA: TGTGCCACCAGCAGAGATGGGCAGGGGAGTGAAAAACTGTTTTTT. V is TRBV15 and J is TRBJ1-4, with TRBD1 as a possible D gene (6 bases). CDR1 is LNHNV, CDR2 YYDKDF, per germline (reference sequence). The CDR3 totals 15 residues. V lost 0 bases and J lost 7, with 12 bases in between.

The chain is built from TRBV6-1 and TRBJ2-7; D perhaps matches TRBD1 (6 bases). The CDR3 is 16 residues long. In germline, CDR1 is MNHNS, CDR2 SASEGT. V was shortened by 6 bases and J by 3 bases, with 21 bases between the two germline ends. The CDR3 region is CASREQGKGPYYEQYF. The CDR3 DNA is TGTGCCAGCAGAGAACAGGGAAAGGGGCCCTACTACGAGCAGTACTTC.

Comment on this clone: Other DNA sequences in the sample encode the same CDR3. The rearrangement joins TRBV5-8 to TRBJ2-3, with TRBD2 matching 13 bases. J was trimmed by 2 bases and V by 0 bases; bases with no gene match: 6. CDR3 length: 18 residues. CDR1 and CDR2 from the germline V gene are SGHTS and YDEGEE. The CDR3 region is CASSLERLAGGNTDTQYF. The CDR3 DNA follows: TGTGCCAGCAGCTTGGAAAGACTAGCGGGGGGAAACACAGATACGCAGTATTTT.

The V gene is TRBV7-8, the J gene TRBJ2-7; D call uncertain. The CDR3 extends over 12 amino acids. CDR1 SGHVS and CDR2 FQNEAQ come from the germline V gene. V shed 0 bases and J shed 12 bases, with 12 bases lying between them. The CDR3 nucleotides are TGTGCCAGCAGCTTAGCGGGCGCCGAGACGTACTTC. Translating it yields CASSLAGAETYF. The complete variable domain, with remaining parts taken from reference TRBV7-8 and TRBJ2-7, reads GAGVSQSPRYKVAKRGQDVALRCDPISGHVSLFWYQQALGQGPEFLTYFQNEAQLDKSGLPSDRFFAERPEGSVSTLKIQRTQQEDSAVYLCASSLAGAETYFGPGTRLTVT.

This sequence joins TRBV2 and TRBJ1-4, with TRBD1 matching 7 bases. This CDR3 has 15 residues. V was pared by 5 bases and J by 1 base, with 4 bases of the junction left unmatched. Germline values: CDR1 SNHLY, CDR2 FYNNEI. CDR3 DNA sequence: TGTGCCAGCAGTCCCAGACAGGGAACTAATGAAAAACTGTTTTTT. Translating gives CASSPRQGTNEKLFF.

The J gene is TRBJ1-2, the V gene TRBV4-2; D gene ambiguous. The CDR3 has 14 amino acids. V was shortened by 0 bases and J by 8 bases, with 13 bases between the two germline ends. The germline CDR1 and CDR2 sequences are LGHNA and YNFKEQ. CDR3 DNA sequence: TGTGCCAGCAGCCAAGAGGAGGGCTTGAACGGCTACACCTTC. This sequence encodes CASSQEEGLNGYTF.

This chain links TRBV4-1 with TRBJ2-5; 9 nucleotides agree with TRBD1. Per germline, CDR1 MGHRA and CDR2 YSYEKL. This CDR3 region has 15 residues. Losses at the gene ends were 5 bases for V and 5 bases for J; bases not matched to a gene: 9. CDR3 in DNA: TGCGCCAGCAGCGAACCCGGGACAGGGAGGGAGACCCAGTACTTC. It is translated as CASSEPGTGRETQYF.

The chain joins TRBV30 to TRBJ1-5, with TRBD1 matching over 11 bases. The J segment lost 5 bases and the V segment lost 2 bases, leaving 5 bases of the junction unmatched. This CDR3 is built from 15 residues. Germline V gives CDR1 GTSNPN, CDR2 SVGIG (reference sequence). CDR3 region: CAWSLGQGGYQPQHF. CDR3 DNA: TGTGCCTGGAGTCTGGGACAGGGGGGGTATCAGCCCCAGCATTTT.

This sequence joins TRBV7-2 and TRBJ2-2; 13 bases are shared with TRBD2. The CDR3 is 19 amino acids. Germline CDR1 reads SGHTA; CDR2 reads FQGNSA. V lost 1 base to trimming and J lost 2 bases; unmatched junction nucleotides: 7. The CDR3 coding sequence is TGTGCCAGCAGCTTAGTAAGGACTAGCGGGAGAACCAACACCGGGGAGCTGTTTTTT. This gives the protein CASSLVRTSGRTNTGELFF.

This clone was observed a single time. The chain recombines TRBV27 with TRBJ2-7; 8 bases map to TRBD2. The CDR3 has 14 residues. Germline CDR1 and CDR2: MNHEY and SMNVEV (reference sequence). With V trimmed by 8 bases and J by 5 bases, 11 bases remained unmatched. As DNA, the CDR3 is TGTGCCAGCGCCCCGGGACTAGTAAGCGACGAGCAGTACTTC. It encodes CASAPGLVSDEQYF.

The V call is TRBV9, the J call TRBJ2-7, with D unresolved. Germline V gives CDR1 SGDLS, CDR2 YYNGEE. Between the trimmed V and J ends, which lost 0 bases and 3 bases, there was a span of 7 bases. The CDR3 has 13 amino acids. The CDR3 DNA is TGTGCCAGCAGCGTAGGGGCTTACTACGAGCAGTACTTC. Its translation is CASSVGAYYEQYF.

The genes are TRBV5-1 and TRBJ2-7; D perhaps matches TRBD2 (5 bases). CDR1 is SGHRS, CDR2 YFSETQ, per germline. The CDR3 sequence is 16 residues long. V gave up 0 bases and J gave up 1 base, with 14 bases separating them. The CDR3 sequence is CASSLGPLGNSYEQYF. CDR3 bases: TGCGCCAGCAGCTTGGGACCTCTCGGGAATTCCTACGAGCAGTACTTC.

The rearrangement joins TRBV29-1 to TRBJ1-1; tentative D call: TRBD1 (6 bases). In germline, CDR1 is SQVTM, CDR2 ANQGSEA. This CDR3 spans 13 amino acids. The ends were cut back, 6 bases at V and 5 bases at J, with 16 bases in the middle. The CDR3 protein is CSVAGQFKTEAFF. In DNA, the CDR3 is TGCAGCGTCGCTGGACAGTTTAAAACTGAAGCTTTCTTT.

This clone was seen a handful of times. The genes are TRBV5-8 and TRBJ2-2; perhaps TRBD1 as D (5 bases). With 2 bases removed from V and 4 bases from J, the gap between germline ends came to 21 bases. The CDR3 is 18 amino acids. Germline lookup yields CDR1 SGHTS and CDR2 YDEGEE. The CDR3 protein is CASSLSRGRAFSTGELFF. For the CDR3, the DNA is TGTGCCAGCAGCTTATCCCGAGGCAGGGCATTTTCCACCGGGGAGCTGTTTTTT.

The chain employs TRBV7-8 and TRBJ2-3; D might be TRBD1 (6 bases). Germline CDR1 reads SGHVS; CDR2 reads FQNEAQ. Deletions cut 5 bases from V and 6 bases from J, with 24 bases between. The CDR3 is 17 residues long. In DNA, the CDR3 is TGTGCCAGCAGCCCTATGGGGGCTTGGACGGGTCCGGATACGCAGTATTTT. This translates into CASSPMGAWTGPDTQYF.

This clone came up once. This chain joins TRBV19 and TRBJ1-2, with a weak D call TRBD1 (6 bases). Germline V gene lookup returns CDR1 LNHDA and CDR2 SQIVND (reference sequence). Trimming cost V 5 bases and J 6 bases, with 13 bases left between them. The CDR3 totals 13 residues. CDR3 in amino acids: CASSWGTNHGYTF. The CDR3 region has the DNA TGTGCCAGTAGTTGGGGGACAAATCATGGCTACACCTTC.

DNA of the CDR3: TGTGCCAGCACCTTTGTTACTAGCGGGAGGGGTGAGCAGTTCTTC. Protein product: CASTFVTSGRGEQFF. The gene calls are TRBV5-6 and TRBJ2-1, with 13 bases aligning to TRBD2. The CDR3 is 15 residues long. Per the germline V gene, CDR1 is SGHDT and CDR2 is YYEEEE. V was pared by 6 bases and J by 9 bases, with 9 bases of the junction left unmatched.

This clone has a single count. The rearrangement links TRBV4-2 to TRBJ2-7; 10 positions agree with TRBD1. Germline CDR1 LGHNA, CDR2 YNFKEQ. The trim removed 3 bases at V and 2 bases at J, leaving 4 bases unmatched. CDR3 length: 15 residues. The CDR3 here is CASSHDGTGAYEQYF. For the CDR3, the DNA is TGTGCCAGCAGCCACGATGGGACAGGGGCCTACGAGCAGTACTTC.

This chain uses TRBV5-5 with TRBJ1-5; D is perhaps TRBD1 (5 bases). CDR1 and CDR2 (germline): SGHKS, YYEKEE (reference sequence). CDR3 length: 13 residues. With 1 base removed from V and 5 bases from J, the gap between germline ends came to 7 bases. The CDR3 sequence: CASSLTGDQPQHF. In DNA, the CDR3 is TGTGCCAGCAGCTTGACGGGGGATCAGCCCCAGCATTTT.

The V and J genes are TRBV5-1 and TRBJ2-5, with unresolved D. The V end lost 0 bases, the J end lost 10 bases, and 16 bases lay between the germline ends. From germline, CDR1 is SGHRS and CDR2 YFSETQ. The CDR3 extends over 14 amino acids. Written as DNA, the CDR3 is TGCGCCAGCAGCTTGGAGGCAGGCTCCCAAGGCCAGTACTTC. Its translation is CASSLEAGSQGQYF.

The chain uses TRBV13 and TRBJ2-1; a weak D match, TRBD1 (6 bases). CDR1 is PRHDT and CDR2 is FYEKMQ in the germline V gene (reference sequence). Trimming removed 5 bases at V and 3 bases at J, with 14 bases between. The CDR3 extends over 15 amino acids. CDR3 sequence (DNA): TGTGCCAGCAGCCTAAGTGGGGGCGGCTACAATGAGCAGTTCTTC. Protein: CASSLSGGGYNEQFF. Drawing the rest from reference TRBV13 and TRBJ2-1, the complete variable domain is AAGVIQSPRHLIKEKRETATLKCYPIPRHDTVYWYQQGPGQDPQFLISFYEKMQSDKGSIPDRFSAQQFSDYHSELNMSSLELGDSALYFCASSLSGGGYNEQFFGPGTRLTVL.